This T cell receptor beta chain comes out of a study of ipilimumab plus nivolumab after autologous stem cell transplantation. The overall study: The DLBCL cohort had primary refractory and relapsed disease, with 18-month progression-free survival of roughly 86% and 30%.

Patients got ipilimumab 1 mg/kg beginning 14 to 28 days post-transplant. Dosing: nivolumab 3 mg/kg IV, weeks 1, 4, 7, 10, then every two weeks to week 26. Method: immunoSEQ multiplex PCR; TCRdb's copy keeps in-frame clones and lacks some. Of about 15,000 clones listed, around four fifths are singletons. The CDR3 runs to 13 residues. The junction had 1 base not matched to a gene; V was cut back by 0 bases and J by 7 bases. Per the germline V gene, CDR1 is KGHSH and CDR2 is LQKENI. The source was PBMCs, collected in a trial of ipilimumab plus nivolumab as post-transplant consolidation. The chain recombines TRBV18 with TRBJ1-1, with 8 bases fitting TRBD1. The receptor's source is a male donor with diffuse large B-cell lymphoma. CDR3 sequence: CASSPPDRVEAFF. The CDR3 nucleotides are TGTGCCAGCTCACCACCGGACAGGGTTGAAGCTTTCTTT.